The TCR beta chain under discussion was sequenced for a study of T cells in Graves' hyperthyroidism and ophthalmopathy. Amplification of TCR beta CDR3 regions was performed using RNA transcripts as template. A first-round RT-PCR of the TCR CDR3 used the HTBI primer set. In TCRdb, the multiplex PCR reads were re-called with MiXCR into one record per CDR3 protein. Of 600,000 to 650,000 distinct CDR3 sequences in the sample, around 21% are singletons; the top ten hold approximately 30%. Looked up from germline, CDR1 is MGHRA and CDR2 is YSYEKL. The ends were cut back, 1 base at V and 0 bases at J, with 10 bases in the middle. CDR3 length equals 15 residues.

V is TRBV4-1 and J is TRBJ2-7; no clear D gene. The origin of this receptor is a man aged 30-40 years with Graves' ophthalmopathy. Specimen: blood. The CDR3 region has the DNA TGCGCCAGCAGCCAAGGGGCCGACGTCTCCTACGAGCAGTACTTC. Protein product: CASSQGADVSYEQYF.